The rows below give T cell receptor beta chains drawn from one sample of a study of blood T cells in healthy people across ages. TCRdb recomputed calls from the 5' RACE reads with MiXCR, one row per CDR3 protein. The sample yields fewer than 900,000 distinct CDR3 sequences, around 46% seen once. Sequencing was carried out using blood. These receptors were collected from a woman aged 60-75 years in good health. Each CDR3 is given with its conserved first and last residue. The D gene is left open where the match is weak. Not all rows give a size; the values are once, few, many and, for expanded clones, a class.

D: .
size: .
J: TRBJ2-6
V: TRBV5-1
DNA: TGCGCCAGCAGCTTGGACTCTGAGGCCAACGTCCTGACTTTC
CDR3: CASSLDSEANVLTF

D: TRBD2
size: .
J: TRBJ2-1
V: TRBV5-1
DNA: TGCGCCAGCACCGGGACTAGCGATAATGAGCAGTTCTTC
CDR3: CASTGTSDNEQFF

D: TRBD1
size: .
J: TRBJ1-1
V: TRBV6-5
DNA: TGTGCCAGCAGGGGACAGGGAGAAGCTTTCTTT
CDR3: CASRGQGEAFF

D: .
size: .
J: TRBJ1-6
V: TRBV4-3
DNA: TGCGCCAGCGGCCATCCGGGGACGGGGAATTCACCCCTCCACTTT
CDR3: CASGHPGTGNSPLHF

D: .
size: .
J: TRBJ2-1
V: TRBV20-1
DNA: TGCAGTGCTAGCCGGCTACCCACGAGCTACAATGAGCAGTTCTTC
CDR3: CSASRLPTSYNEQFF

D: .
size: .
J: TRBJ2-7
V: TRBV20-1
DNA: TGCAGTGCTAGAGATCTCCGGACCGCCCCCTACGAGCAGTACTTC
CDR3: CSARDLRTAPYEQYF

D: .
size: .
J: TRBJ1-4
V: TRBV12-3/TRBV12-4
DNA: TGTGCCAGCAGACAAGTGGGGACTAATGAAAAACTGTTTTTT
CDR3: CASRQVGTNEKLFF

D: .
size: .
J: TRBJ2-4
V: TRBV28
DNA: TGTGCCAGCAGTTTGGCGGGTCAGGGGATAAGTTATGAGCAGTACTTC
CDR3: CASSLAGQGISYEQYF

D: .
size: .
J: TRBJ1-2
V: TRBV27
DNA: TGTGCCAGCAGTATAACCGGGGGGGGTGGCGGCTACACCTTC
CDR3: CASSITGGGGGYTF

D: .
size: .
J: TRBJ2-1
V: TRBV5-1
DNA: TGCGCCAGCAGCTTGGTGGGGGTCCTCAATGAGCAGTTCTTC
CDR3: CASSLVGVLNEQFF

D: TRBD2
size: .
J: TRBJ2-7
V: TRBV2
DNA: TGTGCCAAGAGTTCAGGGACTAGCTCCTACGAGCAGTACTTC
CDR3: CAKSSGTSSYEQYF

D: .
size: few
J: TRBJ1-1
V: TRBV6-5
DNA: TGTGCCAGCAGTTTCTCGGGGGGCACTGAAGCTTTCTTT
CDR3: CASSFSGGTEAFF

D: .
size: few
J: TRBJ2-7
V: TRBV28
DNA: TGTGCCAGCCGGTCGGGGGTCTACGAGCAGTACTTC
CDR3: CASRSGVYEQYF

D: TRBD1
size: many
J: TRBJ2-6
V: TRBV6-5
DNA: TGTGCCAGCAGCCCTAGGACAGGGGCTGGGGCCAACGTCCTGACTTTC
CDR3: CASSPRTGAGANVLTF

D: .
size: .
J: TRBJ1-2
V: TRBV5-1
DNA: TGCGTCAGCAGCTCCGGGACATCCTATGGCTACACCTTC
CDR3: CVSSSGTSYGYTF

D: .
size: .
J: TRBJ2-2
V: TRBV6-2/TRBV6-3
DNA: TGTGCCAGCAGTCTCAGGGGGGACACTTTCACGAACACCGGGGAGCTGTTTTTT
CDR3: CASSLRGDTFTNTGELFF

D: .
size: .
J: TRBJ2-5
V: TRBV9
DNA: TGTGCCAGCAGCGGGTGGCTGGGGCTGGAGACCCAGTACTTC
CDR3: CASSGWLGLETQYF

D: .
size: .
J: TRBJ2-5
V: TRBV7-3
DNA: TGTGCCAGCAGCCCATTTTTGGGCAGTAAAGAGACCCAGTACTTC
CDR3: CASSPFLGSKETQYF

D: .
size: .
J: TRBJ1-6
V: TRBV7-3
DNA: TGTGCCAGCAGCCCGGGGGGGGATTCACCCCTCCACTTT
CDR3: CASSPGGDSPLHF

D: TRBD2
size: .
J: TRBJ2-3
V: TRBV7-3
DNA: TGTGCCAACAGCTCCGGACTAGCGGGAGGGACAGATACGCAGTATTTT
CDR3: CANSSGLAGGTDTQYF

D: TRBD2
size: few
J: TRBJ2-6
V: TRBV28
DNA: TGTGCCAGCAGTTTAAGATATGGACTAGCGGGGCCCTCTGGGGCCAACGTCCTGACTTTC
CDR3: CASSLRYGLAGPSGANVLTF

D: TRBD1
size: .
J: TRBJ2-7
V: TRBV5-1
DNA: TGCGCCAGCAGCTTGCCAGGGGGCGGCCACGAGCAGTACTTC
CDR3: CASSLPGGGHEQYF

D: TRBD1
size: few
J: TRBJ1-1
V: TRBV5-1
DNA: TGCGCCAGCAGCTTTGGGACAGAGAACACTGAAGCTTTCTTT
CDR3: CASSFGTENTEAFF

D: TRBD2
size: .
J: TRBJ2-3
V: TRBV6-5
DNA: TGTGCCAGCAGTTACTCACGGGCGGGGGTGGGAGATACGCAGTATTTT
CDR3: CASSYSRAGVGDTQYF

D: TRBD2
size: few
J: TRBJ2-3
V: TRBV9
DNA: TGTGCCAGCAGCGTAGGAGCAGCGGGGGGCGCCACAGATACGCAGTATTTT
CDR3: CASSVGAAGGATDTQYF

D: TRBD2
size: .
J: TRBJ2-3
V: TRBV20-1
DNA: TGCAGTGCAACTAGCGGGAGGAGGTCAGATACGCAGTATTTT
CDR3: CSATSGRRSDTQYF

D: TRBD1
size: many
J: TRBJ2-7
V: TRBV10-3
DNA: TGTGCCATCTCGGGACAGGGGCTTTCCTACGAGCAGTACTTC
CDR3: CAISGQGLSYEQYF

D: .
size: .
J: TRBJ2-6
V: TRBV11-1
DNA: TGTGCCAGCAGCTTAGAAGGAGGGGGCAACGGGGCCAACGTCCTGGCTTTC
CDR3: CASSLEGGGNGANVLAF

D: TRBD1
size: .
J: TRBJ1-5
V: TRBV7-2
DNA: TGTGCCAGCAGCCCCCTGGGACAGGGTTACAATCAGCCCCAGCATTTT
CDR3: CASSPLGQGYNQPQHF

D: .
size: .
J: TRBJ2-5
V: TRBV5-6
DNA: TGTGCCAGCAGCTTTAAGGGAAGGGGGGAGACCCAGTACTTC
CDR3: CASSFKGRGETQYF

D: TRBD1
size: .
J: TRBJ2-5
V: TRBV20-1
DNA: TGCAGTGCGAGACAGCTGACAGGGGCACAAGAGACCCAGTACTTC
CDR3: CSARQLTGAQETQYF

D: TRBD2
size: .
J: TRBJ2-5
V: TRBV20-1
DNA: TGCAGTGCTAGAGGGGGGACTAGCTGGAATGAGCAGTACTTC
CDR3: CSARGGTSWNEQYF

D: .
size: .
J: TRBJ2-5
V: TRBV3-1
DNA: TGTGCCAGCAGCCAAGATGGACTACTCTTGAACCAAGAGACCCAGTACTTC
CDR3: CASSQDGLLLNQETQYF

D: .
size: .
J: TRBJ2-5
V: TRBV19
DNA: TGTGCCAGTAGTATCGCTACAGGACTGTCCCAAGAGACCCAGTACTTC
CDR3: CASSIATGLSQETQYF

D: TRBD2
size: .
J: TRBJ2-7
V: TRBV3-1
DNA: TGTGCCAGCAGCCAAGGTGGGACTACTCTCTACGAGCAGTACTTC
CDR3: CASSQGGTTLYEQYF

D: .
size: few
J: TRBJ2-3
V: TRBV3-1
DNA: TGTGCCAGCAGGGCTAGCGGACAGGCAACGACAGATACGCAGTATTTT
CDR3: CASRASGQATTDTQYF

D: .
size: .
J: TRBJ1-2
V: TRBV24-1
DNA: TGTGCCACCAGTGCGGGGTTCAACTATGGCTACACCTTC
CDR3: CATSAGFNYGYTF

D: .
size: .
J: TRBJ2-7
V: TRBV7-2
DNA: TGTGCCAGCAGCCCTGGACCCGTGGACGAGCAGTACTTC
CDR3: CASSPGPVDEQYF

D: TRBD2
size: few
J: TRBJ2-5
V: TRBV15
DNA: TGTGCCACCAGCAGAGATCGACTAGCAGGAGAGACCCAGTACTTC
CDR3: CATSRDRLAGETQYF

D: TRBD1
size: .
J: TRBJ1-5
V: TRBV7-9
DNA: TGTGCCAGCAGCTGGACAGGGATGAATCAGCCCCAGCATTTT
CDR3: CASSWTGMNQPQHF

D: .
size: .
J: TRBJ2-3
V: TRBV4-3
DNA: TGCGCCAGCAGCCAGCCTCAGGGAGATACGCAGTATTTT
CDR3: CASSQPQGDTQYF

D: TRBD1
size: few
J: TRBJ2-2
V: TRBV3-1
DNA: TGTGCCAGCAGTACCGGACAGGGTAGGACCGGGGAGCTGTTTTTT
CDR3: CASSTGQGRTGELFF

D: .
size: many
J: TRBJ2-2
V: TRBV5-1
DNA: TGTGCCAGCAGCTTAGGTCAGGGAGGCACCGGGGAGCTGTTTTTT
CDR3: CASSLGQGGTGELFF

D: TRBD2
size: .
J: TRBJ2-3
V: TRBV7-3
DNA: TGTGCCAGCAGCTTAACGTTTCAAGCGGGGGTCACAGATACGCAGTATTTT
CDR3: CASSLTFQAGVTDTQYF

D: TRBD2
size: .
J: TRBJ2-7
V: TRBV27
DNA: TGTGCCAGCAGTTTTGGGCTAGCGGGAGGTCTAACCCTGTACGAGCAGTACTTC
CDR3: CASSFGLAGGLTLYEQYF

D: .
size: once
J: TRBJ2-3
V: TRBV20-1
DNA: TGCAGTGCTGCCCTCCACGGGGGGCCTCAAGATACACAGTATTTT
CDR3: CSAALHGGPQDTQYF

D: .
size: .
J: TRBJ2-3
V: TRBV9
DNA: TGTGCCAGCAGCGTTCCGGGACACTACCTTGGGGATACGCAGTATTTT
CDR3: CASSVPGHYLGDTQYF

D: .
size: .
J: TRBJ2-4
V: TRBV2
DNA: TGTGCCAGCAGTGAAATAAACATTCAGTACTTC
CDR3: CASSEINIQYF

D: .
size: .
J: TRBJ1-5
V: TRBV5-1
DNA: TGCGCCAGCAGCTTGGATTTCAATCAGCCCCAGCATTTT
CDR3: CASSLDFNQPQHF

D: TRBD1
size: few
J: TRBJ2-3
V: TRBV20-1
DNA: TGCAGTGCTCACAGGGGGTCGCGTGGAGATACGCAGTATTTT
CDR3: CSAHRGSRGDTQYF

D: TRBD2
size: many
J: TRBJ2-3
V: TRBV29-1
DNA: TGCAGCGTTGAAGGCCCGGCGGGAGGTCCTGATACGCAGTATTTT
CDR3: CSVEGPAGGPDTQYF

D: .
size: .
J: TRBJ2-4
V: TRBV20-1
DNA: TGCAGTGCTAGAATGGCGGGGGCCGCCAAAAACATTCAGTACTTC
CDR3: CSARMAGAAKNIQYF

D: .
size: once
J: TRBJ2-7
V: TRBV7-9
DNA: TGTGCCAGCAGGCTTGCTTTCGGGAACAATGAGCAGTACTTC
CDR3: CASRLAFGNNEQYF